A single T cell receptor beta chain is shown here with its context. What this receptor recognizes is not known. No per-base quality is available; no much larger clone lies one base away. The TCR beta CDR3 regions were amplified from the RNA transcripts. The first round of RT-PCR for the TCR CDR3 was performed with the HTBI primer set and the Qiagen OneStep RT-PCR kit. The libraries were constructed in a second round of multiplex PCR and then size-selected and purified. Paired-end sequencing of the libraries was performed with 100 bp reads on an Illumina HiSeq2000. The source study handled its data this way. SOAPnuke was used to process the raw data, removing reads that contained adapters or uncalled bases, had a mean Phred below 15, or lacked an exact match to the constant primer or identifier. High-quality paired reads were merged with COPE v1.2.5, and unique nucleotide sequences were defined as clonotypes. MiTCR v1.1 was used to align clonotypes to the IMGT TRBV, TRBD and TRBJ reference segments. Only V-J combinations with frequency above 0.0001, covering 99% to 99.2% of repertoires, were analysed. A TCS score was defined as the ratio of F50 (clonal expansion) to E x V (chaos), with BLOSUM62-based TCRdist applied between CDR3 peptides within each V-J. Welch's t-statistics and random forest reduced fewer than 600 V-J features to roughly 13, which were used in a naive Bayes classifier (R e1071). TCRdb took the public reads, trimmed them with fastp at Q25, ran MiXCR for clone calling and kept in-frame beta chains. For every CDR3 protein sequence, its rows merge into one entry that carries the most common genes and DNA. The V and J calls come from TCRdb's annotation, not from the publication. This sample lists approximately 400,000 distinct CDR3 sequences; around a sixth were detected once. The leading ten clones occupy over 35% of the sample.

This entry comes from a study of T cells in Graves' hyperthyroidism and ophthalmopathy (dated by TCRdb to between 2018 and 2020). At the level of the whole study: Peripheral blood samples were taken at initial diagnosis, before any treatment was given. TCR Vbeta CDR3 sequencing of some 140 peripheral blood samples (around 45 ophthalmopathy, over 70 hyperthyroidism and some 17 progressor patients) is reported in the paper. A discovery cohort of around 100 patients, roughly 40 with Graves' ophthalmopathy and 55 to 65 with stable Graves' hyperthyroidism, was used to find distinguishing TCR V-J signatures. The 100 or so discovery patients were randomly split 7:3 into training and test sets. After sampling, hyperthyroidism patients received methimazole starting at 30 mg daily, and ophthalmopathy patients received high-dose intravenous methylprednisolone. Prospective prediction of ophthalmopathy was tested in an independent validation cohort of approximately 19 hyperthyroidism patients and 15 to 17 patients who later progressed to ophthalmopathy. Thyroid tissue and blood T-cell repertoires from six Graves' hyperthyroidism patients were also compared in the study.

Broader findings and caveats from the paper: In validation, progression to ophthalmopathy was predicted by the model with more than 65% sensitivity and 72% to 80% specificity, a median of around 6.5 months before onset. In cross-validation, a model built on a 13 V-J signature told ophthalmopathy apart from stable hyperthyroidism with over 85% sensitivity and roughly 83% specificity, and in testing the same model reached 80%/75%. Sample size was not statistically predetermined, and investigators were not blinded to group allocation. Most expanded thyroid clonotypes (frequency above 0.001) were also detected in blood, a finding suggesting that blood repertoires may reflect thyroid immune responses.

The germline V gene (reference sequence) sets CDR1 to LGHDT and CDR2 to YNNKEL. V sheds 1 base and J sheds 1 base, leaving 10 bases between their ends. Including the terminal cysteine and phenylalanine, the CDR3 comprises 15 residues. Only the CDR3 DNA stays, 45 bases, in frame from base 1. Moderately to severely active disease, a Clinical Activity Score of at least 3, a NOSPECS grade of at least 4, and a duration under 3 months were present in ophthalmopathy patients. Any patient with an uncontrolled infection, another autoimmune disease, pregnancy or lactation was excluded. Clinical symptoms, serum thyroxine and TRAb, thyroid ultrasound, and orbital computed tomography formed the basis for the diagnoses. PBMCs were isolated from roughly 10 ml of fresh peripheral blood by Ficoll-Paque density gradient centrifugation. Total RNA was extracted with Trizol reagent, and quality was checked on an Agilent 2100 Bioanalyzer.

The V gene is TRBV3-1 and the J gene is TRBJ1-1; the D gene is not confidently resolved. Sequencing was performed on blood. The TCR originated in a man younger than 30 with Graves' ophthalmopathy. CDR3 loop: CASSQGAVTNTEAFF. The nucleotides read TGTGCCAGCAGCCAAGGGGCGGTTACGAACACTGAAGCTTTCTTT.